This TCR beta chain was captured by sequencing in a study of lymphopenia after photon versus proton radiotherapy. TCRdb's table, derived via immunoSEQ multiplex PCR, lists solely in-frame clones and lacks some. The sample carries about 19,000 clones, 85% to 95% recorded once. V was trimmed by 8 bases and J by 2 bases, leaving 13 bases between them. This CDR3 region has 14 residues. The germline gives CDR1 MNHEY, CDR2 SVGAGI. Sample: peripheral blood, taken from a patient treated with photon-based radiotherapy. The V gene is TRBV6-5, the J gene TRBJ1-5; D ambiguous. The TCR was taken from a man in his sixties with pancreatic cancer. The CDR3 DNA reads TGTGCCAGCCAACAAACCGGCGGCAATCAGCCCCAGCATTTT. Amino acid sequence: CASQQTGGNQPQHF.